The clone carrying this TCR beta chain was recorded at least ten times. This sample was included in a study of blood T cell repertoires in COVID-19. J lost 5 bases, V lost 4 bases, and 7 bases had no gene match. Germline V gene lookup returns CDR1 GTSNPN and CDR2 SVGIG (reference sequence). The CDR3 runs 13 residues. The data were produced by immunoSEQ multiplex PCR, yet TCRdb's version contains in-frame clones alone and is incomplete. This sample has under 250,000 clones, with 84% found just once. The chain carries TRBV30 and TRBJ2-7; 8 nucleotides agree with TRBD1. The sample taken for sequencing was peripheral blood. The TCR sequence derives from a woman aged 55-75 years who had recovered from COVID-19. The CDR3 DNA follows: TGTGCCTGGAAGGGACAGGTTATCAACGAGCAGTACTTC. Translating it yields CAWKGQVINEQYF.